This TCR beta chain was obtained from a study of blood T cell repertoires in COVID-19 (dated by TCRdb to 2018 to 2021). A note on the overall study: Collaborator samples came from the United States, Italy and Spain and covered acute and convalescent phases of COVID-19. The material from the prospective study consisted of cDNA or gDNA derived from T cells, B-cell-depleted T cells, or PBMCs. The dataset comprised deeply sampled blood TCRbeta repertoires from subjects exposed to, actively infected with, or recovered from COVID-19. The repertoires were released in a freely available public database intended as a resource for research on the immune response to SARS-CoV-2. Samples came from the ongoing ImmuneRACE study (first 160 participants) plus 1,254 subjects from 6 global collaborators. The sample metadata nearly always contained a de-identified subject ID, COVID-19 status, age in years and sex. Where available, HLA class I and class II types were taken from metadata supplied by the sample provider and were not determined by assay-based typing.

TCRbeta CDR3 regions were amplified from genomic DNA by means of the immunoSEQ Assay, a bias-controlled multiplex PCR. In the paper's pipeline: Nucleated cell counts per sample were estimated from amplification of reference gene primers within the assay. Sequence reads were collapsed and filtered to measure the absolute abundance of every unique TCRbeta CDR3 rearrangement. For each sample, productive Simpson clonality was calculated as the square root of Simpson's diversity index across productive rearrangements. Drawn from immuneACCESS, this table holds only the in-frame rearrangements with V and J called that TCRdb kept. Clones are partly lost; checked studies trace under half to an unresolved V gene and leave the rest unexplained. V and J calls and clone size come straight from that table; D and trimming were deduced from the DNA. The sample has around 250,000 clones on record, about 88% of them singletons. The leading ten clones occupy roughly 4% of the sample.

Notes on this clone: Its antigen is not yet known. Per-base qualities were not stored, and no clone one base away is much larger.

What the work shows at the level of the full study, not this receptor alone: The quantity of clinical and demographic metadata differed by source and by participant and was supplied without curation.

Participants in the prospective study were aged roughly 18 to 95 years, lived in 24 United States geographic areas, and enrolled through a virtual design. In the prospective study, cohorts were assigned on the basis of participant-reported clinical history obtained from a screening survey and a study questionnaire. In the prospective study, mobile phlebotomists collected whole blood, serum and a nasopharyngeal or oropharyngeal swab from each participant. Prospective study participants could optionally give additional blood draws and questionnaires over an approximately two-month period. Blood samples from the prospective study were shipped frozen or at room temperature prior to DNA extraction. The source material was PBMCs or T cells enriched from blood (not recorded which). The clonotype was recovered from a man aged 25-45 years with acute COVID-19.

The CDR3 loop reads CASSSGLGITGELFF. The DNA is TGTGCCAGCAGTTCGGGTCTAGGTATCACCGGGGAGCTGTTTTTT. Rearrangement joined TRBV28 to TRBJ2-2, with the D gene not confidently named. V is reduced by 4 bases and J by 4 bases, leaving a spacing of 13 bases between them. Looking up the germline V gene yields CDR1 MDHEN and CDR2 SYDVKM. Taken from cysteine to phenylalanine, the CDR3 has 15 residues. Only CDR3 DNA remains: 45 bases, in frame from the first base.